One and the same sample provided the 15 T cell receptor beta chains below, sequenced in a study of T-cell memory formation after mild COVID-19 (dated by TCRdb to about 2021). Library creation used 5' RACE. The sequencing machine was an Illumina NovaSeq 6000. Clones were called with MiXCR by TCRdb after fastp trimmed the public reads at Q25, and only in-frame beta chains were retained. Rows are combined by CDR3 protein, so each entry shows the most common genes and DNA. The sample table contains about 560,000 distinct CDR3 sequences; only one count was recorded for roughly 17% of them. The ten top clones hold around 8.1% of the sample. The source material was PBMCs or a T cell subset sorted from them (not recorded which). All receptors derive from an adult woman who had mild COVID-19 (a few samples of this study predate the infection). The sample titles of this study are shuffled in the database, so cell type and time point are left out; the donor was told from shared clones.

V and J are TRBV6-5 and TRBJ2-1; 10 nucleotides line up with TRBD1. The J segment lost 7 bases and the V segment lost 2 bases, leaving 14 bases of the junction unmatched. CDR1 is MNHEY and CDR2 is SVGAGI in the germline V gene. The CDR3 extends over 18 amino acids. CDR3 bases: TGTGCCAGCAGTTACCCCCGGGACAGGGGAAGATTATCGAATGAGCAGTTCTTC. Protein sequence: CASSYPRDRGRLSNEQFF.

This clonotype was seen once. The chain has TRBV6-5 and TRBJ1-5; 8 bases match TRBD1. This CDR3 contains 13 residues. Germline V gives CDR1 MNHEY, CDR2 SVGAGI. V dropped 9 bases and J dropped 1; count of bases not matched to a gene: 2. CDR3 in amino acids: CASRTGSNQPQHF. In DNA, the CDR3 is TGTGCCAGTCGGACAGGGAGCAATCAGCCCCAGCATTTT.

The chain couples TRBV6-5 to TRBJ1-2; TRBD1 might be the D (6 bases). Germline values: CDR1 MNHEY, CDR2 SVGAGI. The CDR3 is 14 amino acids. V was trimmed by 5 bases and J by 9 bases, leaving 19 bases between them. The CDR3, as DNA: TGTGCCAGCAGTAGACAGGATTCGAGCAGGAGCTACACCTTC. Translated: CASSRQDSSRSYTF.

This rearrangement joins TRBV27 to TRBJ1-2, with D hard to call. Germline V gene sequence: CDR1 MNHEY, CDR2 SMNVEV (reference sequence). V gave up 0 bases and J gave up 1 base, with 12 bases separating them. This CDR3 is built from 16 residues. The CDR3 coding sequence is TGTGCCAGCAGTTTATCTCGTACCGGGATTAACTATGGCTACACCTTC. This gives the protein CASSLSRTGINYGYTF.

The chain employs TRBV7-6 and TRBJ2-7; 8 bases fit TRBD1. Per the germline V gene, CDR1 is SGHVS and CDR2 is FNYEAQ. The CDR3 runs to 14 residues. V gave up 3 bases and J gave up 6 bases; unmatched junction bases: 7. CDR3 DNA: TGTGCCAGCAGCTTGGCCAGGGGGCCCGGCGAGCAGTACTTC. Translated: CASSLARGPGEQYF.

The CDR3 protein is CASSPHLAGTGGTETQYF. The CDR3 coding sequence is TGTGCCAGCAGTCCTCACCTCGCCGGGACAGGGGGCACAGAGACCCAGTACTTC. The chain couples TRBV12-3 or TRBV12-4 to TRBJ2-5, with 12 bases aligning to TRBD1. The V segment lost 5 bases and the J segment 4 bases; nucleotides outside the gene matches: 14. This CDR3 region has 18 residues.

This clonotype turned up a few times. CDR3 amino acids: CASSPGGSRYEQYF. CDR3 bases: TGTGCCAGCAGCCCCGGGGGTAGCCGCTACGAGCAGTACTTC. This chain connects TRBV7-3 to TRBJ2-7; tentative D call: TRBD2 (6 bases). Per the germline V gene, CDR1 is SGHTA and CDR2 is FQGTGA. The CDR3 runs 14 residues. Trimming removed 5 bases at V and 3 bases at J, with 14 bases between.

The V and J genes are TRBV11-3 and TRBJ2-3, with TRBD2 matching 7 bases. The germline CDR1 and CDR2 sequences are SGHNT and YENEEA. The CDR3 length is 15 residues. With 5 bases clipped from V and 5 bases from J, the junction kept 10 bases outside the gene matches. CDR3 DNA sequence: TGTGCCAGCAGCCCCGGGACTACCCCCGGAGATACGCAGTATTTT. Translating gives CASSPGTTPGDTQYF.

This chain's CDR3 is CATSSDSEETYEQYF. CDR3 coding DNA: TGTGCCACCAGCAGTGACAGTGAGGAGACCTACGAGCAGTACTTC. The genes are TRBV15 and TRBJ2-7; the D gene is possibly TRBD1 (5 bases). This CDR3 region has 15 residues. The germline CDR1 and CDR2 sequences are LNHNV and YYDKDF (reference sequence). Deletions cut 3 bases from V and 2 bases from J, with 14 bases between.

This clonotype was found a few times. The CDR3 sequence is CAWSGLGQRSQAYNEQFF. In nucleotides, the CDR3 is TGTGCCTGGAGTGGTCTAGGCCAGAGGTCCCAGGCCTACAATGAGCAGTTCTTC. The rearrangement uses TRBV30 and TRBJ2-1; no definite D call. V dropped 1 base and J dropped 2 bases, with 21 bases sitting between them. Germline-derived CDR1 and CDR2 are GTSNPN and SVGIG (reference sequence). The CDR3 has 18 residues.

This clonotype was counted a few times. V usage is TRBV20-1 and J usage is TRBJ1-4; 7 bases align to TRBD1. CDR3 size: 13 residues. Germline trimming cut 3 bases from V and 7 bases from J; bases unmatched to any gene: 5. The germline gives CDR1 DFQATT, CDR2 SNEGSKA (reference sequence). The CDR3 loop is CSASIRGSEKLFF. CDR3 coding DNA: TGCAGTGCTAGTATCAGGGGGTCTGAAAAACTGTTTTTT.

This clonotype was observed a handful of times. The chain links TRBV7-2 to TRBJ1-2; 9 bases fit TRBD1. Trimming took 5 bases from V and 6 from J; bases not matched to a gene: 13. The CDR3 spans 16 residues. Germline V gene sequence: CDR1 SGHTA, CDR2 FQGNSA. CDR3 DNA sequence: TGTGCCAGCAGCATCGCGCGGGACAGGGAATCCCATGGCTACACCTTC. Its protein product is CASSIARDRESHGYTF.

The chain recombines TRBV7-6 with TRBJ2-5, with TRBD2 matching 7 bases. The CDR3 has 16 amino acids. J lost 1 base, V lost 6 bases, and 11 bases had no gene match. Germline assignment: CDR1 SGHVS and CDR2 FNYEAQ. Here the CDR3 DNA reads TGTGCCAGCAGAGTGGGGGGGGGTACTTTCCAAGAGACCCAGTACTTC. It specifies CASRVGGGTFQETQYF.

This clonotype was counted a few times. The chain links TRBV7-9 to TRBJ1-6; D not resolved. The V and J ends lost 4 bases and 7 bases respectively, with 14 bases between them. Germline CDR1 reads SEHNR; CDR2 reads FQNEAQ (reference sequence). There are 15 residues in the CDR3. Here the CDR3 DNA reads TGTGCCAGCAGCTCGACGGAGGGTGGCAATTCACCCCTCCACTTT. It encodes CASSSTEGGNSPLHF.

This clonotype was observed a few times. The chain employs TRBV5-1 and TRBJ2-5, with 10 bases lining up with TRBD1. This CDR3 region has 15 residues. The V and J ends lost 6 bases and 2 bases, in that order; junction bases with no gene match: 7. Germline V gene data show CDR1 as SGHRS and CDR2 as YFSETQ. This CDR3 reads CASTLGTGEQETQYF. The CDR3 nucleotides are TGCGCCAGCACCCTCGGGACAGGGGAACAAGAGACCCAGTACTTC.